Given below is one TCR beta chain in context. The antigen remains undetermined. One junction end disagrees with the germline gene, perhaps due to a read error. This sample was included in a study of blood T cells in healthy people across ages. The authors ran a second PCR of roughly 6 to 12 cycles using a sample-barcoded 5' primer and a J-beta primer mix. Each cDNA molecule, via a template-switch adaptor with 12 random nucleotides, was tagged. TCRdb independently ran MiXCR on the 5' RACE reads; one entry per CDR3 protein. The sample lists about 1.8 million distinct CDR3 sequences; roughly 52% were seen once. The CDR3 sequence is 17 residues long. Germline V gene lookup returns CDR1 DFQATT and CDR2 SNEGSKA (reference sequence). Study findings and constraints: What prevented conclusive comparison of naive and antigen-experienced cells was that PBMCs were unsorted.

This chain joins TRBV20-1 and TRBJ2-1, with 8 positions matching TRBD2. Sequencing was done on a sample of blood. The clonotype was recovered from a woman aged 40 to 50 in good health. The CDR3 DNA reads TGCAGTGCTAGAGGAAACACTAGCGGAGCTTCCTACAATGAGCAGTTATTC. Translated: CSARGNTSGASYNEQLF.